This TCR beta chain was identified in a study of Graves' ophthalmopathy and Graves' hyperthyroidism. Turning to the study itself: The study drew peripheral blood at initial diagnosis, before any treatment.

Overall study results and limits: Blood was where most expanded thyroid clonotypes above 0.001 frequency also turned up.

Symptoms, serum thyroxine and TRAb, thyroid ultrasound, and orbital computed tomography formed the diagnostic basis. Sampling over 8 ml of fresh peripheral blood provided the PBMCs. Concerning this clonotype itself: Antigen specificity is unknown.

Amplifying from RNA transcripts, the study obtained TCR beta CDR3 regions. A first-round RT-PCR used HTBI primers, followed by a second-round multiplex PCR. TCRdb used MiXCR to reprocess the multiplex PCR reads, holding one entry per CDR3 protein. The sample consists of about 620,000 distinct CDR3 sequences, roughly 20% of them appearing once. The sequenced material came from peripheral blood. This TCR came from a young woman with stable Graves' hyperthyroidism. Some clones in this sample may be carry-over from other donors' samples.

Here the CDR3 DNA reads TGTGCCAGCAGTTACTCTTCGGGTACTGAGCTGCCCCAGCATTTT. Amino acid sequence: CASSYSSGTELPQHF. The rearrangement joins TRBV6-5 to TRBJ1-5; D is unclear. This CDR3 is built from 15 residues. Per the germline V gene, CDR1 is MNHEY and CDR2 is SVGAGI. The V gene lost 0 bases and the J gene lost 9 bases, with 15 bases spanning the gap.